The present entry profiles one T cell receptor beta chain with its context. What it binds is unknown. This sample is part of a study of T cell repertoires in ileal Crohn's disease. Overall study: Biopsies of the neoterminal ileum at postoperative colonoscopy form M6 samples.

Assay: immunoSEQ multiplex PCR; the TCRdb copy retains only in-frame clones and omits some. This sample has 55,000 to 65,000 clones, with 85% to 90% found just once. This CDR3 has 20 residues. V was shortened by 4 bases and J by 0 bases, with 22 bases between the two germline ends. Germline CDR1 reads MNHEY; CDR2 reads SMNVEV (reference sequence). Study results and limitations: Endoscopy was done a median approximately 7 months after surgery. Clonal expansions were more frequent in active smokers than non-smokers at surgery.

The time point is: neoterminal ileum biopsy at postoperative endoscopy, about 6 months after surgery. Patients were adults with ileal or ileocolonic Crohn's disease needing resection. The sequence derives from an adult with Crohn's disease. The chain combines TRBV27 with TRBJ2-6; TRBD2 might be the D (5 bases). Sequences were obtained from ileal tissue. The CDR3 here is CASSWRMIRSERSGANVLTF. DNA for the CDR3: TGTGCCAGCAGTTGGAGGATGATCAGGAGTGAACGCTCTGGGGCCAACGTCCTGACTTTC.